One and the same sample provided the 8 T cell receptor beta chains below, sequenced in a study of blood T cell repertoires in COVID-19. Sequenced by immunoSEQ multiplex PCR; TCRdb stores in-frame clones only, minus some. The sample carries hundreds of thousands of clones, 90% recorded once. The sample taken for sequencing was PBMCs or T cells enriched from blood (not recorded which). The receptors originated from a woman younger than 30 with acute COVID-19.

This rearrangement joins TRBV28 to TRBJ1-2; 9 bases map to TRBD1. CDR1 is MDHEN and CDR2 is SYDVKM in the germline V gene. V dropped 3 bases and J dropped 4; count of bases not matched to a gene: 6. The CDR3 sequence is 15 residues long. CDR3 residues: CASSFVGTGIYGYTF. In DNA form, the CDR3 reads TGTGCCAGCAGTTTTGTTGGGACAGGGATCTATGGCTACACCTTC.

The rearrangement uses TRBV5-1 and TRBJ2-1; TRBD2 is a possible D gene (5 bases). Trimming pared 0 bases from V and 6 bases from J, leaving 16 bases between. Per germline, CDR1 SGHRS and CDR2 YFSETQ. This CDR3 has 16 amino acids. CDR3 sequence: CASSLGPTGRTNEQFF. The DNA of the CDR3 is TGCGCCAGCAGCTTGGGCCCCACGGGGAGAACCAATGAGCAGTTCTTC.

This clone was counted ten times or more. The CDR3: CASSVEGAGGNTIYF. The CDR3 DNA reads TGTGCCAGCAGCGTAGAGGGGGCAGGTGGAAACACCATATATTTT. V usage is TRBV9 and J usage is TRBJ1-3; the match to TRBD1 covers 7 bases. The germline CDR1 and CDR2 sequences are SGDLS and YYNGEE. Trimming took 0 bases from V and 3 from J; bases not matched to a gene: 3. The CDR3 length is 15 residues.

This clone was recorded many times. This chain connects TRBV5-1 to TRBJ1-2; 7 nucleotides align to TRBD1. The CDR3 consists of 15 residues. Per germline, CDR1 SGHRS and CDR2 YFSETQ. V was clipped by 5 bases and J by 0 bases; unmatched bases: 7. CDR3 sequence: CASSGGQESNYGYTF. The CDR3 DNA sequence: TGCGCCAGCAGTGGCGGACAGGAGTCTAACTATGGCTACACCTTC.

The rearrangement links TRBV7-6 to TRBJ1-4; no clear D. Trimming removed 4 bases at V and 8 bases at J, with 5 bases between. This CDR3 spans 11 amino acids. Germline CDR1 is SGHVS and CDR2 is FNYEAQ. CDR3 bases: TGTGCCAGCAGCTCGACAGAAAAACTGTTTTTT. It yields the protein CASSSTEKLFF.

The chain carries TRBV6-1 and TRBJ2-1; 10 nucleotides align to TRBD2. Germline-derived CDR1 and CDR2 are MNHNS and SASEGT. V was clipped by 3 bases and J by 2 bases; unmatched bases: 1. The CDR3 contains 15 residues. The CDR3 protein is CASSDLAGAYNEQFF. CDR3 DNA sequence: TGTGCCAGCAGTGATCTAGCGGGGGCCTACAATGAGCAGTTCTTC.

The chain is built from TRBV4-1 and TRBJ1-1, with D possibly TRBD1 on 6 matching bases. The V end was cut by 1 base, the J end by 2 bases, with 17 bases between. This CDR3 is built from 17 residues. CDR1 and CDR2 from the germline V gene are MGHRA and YSYEKL. The CDR3 spells CASSQGRGMGLNTEAFF. CDR3 sequence (DNA): TGCGCCAGCAGCCAAGGTAGGGGGATGGGGCTAAACACTGAAGCTTTCTTT.

The chain uses TRBV9 and TRBJ2-1, with 15 nucleotides matching TRBD2. Trimming took 2 bases from V and 3 from J; bases not matched to a gene: 6. CDR1 SGDLS and CDR2 YYNGEE come from the germline V gene. The CDR3 covers 18 residues. The CDR3 loop reads CASSVGLAGGPYYNEQFF. DNA for the CDR3: TGTGCCAGCAGCGTCGGACTAGCGGGAGGGCCGTACTACAATGAGCAGTTCTTC.